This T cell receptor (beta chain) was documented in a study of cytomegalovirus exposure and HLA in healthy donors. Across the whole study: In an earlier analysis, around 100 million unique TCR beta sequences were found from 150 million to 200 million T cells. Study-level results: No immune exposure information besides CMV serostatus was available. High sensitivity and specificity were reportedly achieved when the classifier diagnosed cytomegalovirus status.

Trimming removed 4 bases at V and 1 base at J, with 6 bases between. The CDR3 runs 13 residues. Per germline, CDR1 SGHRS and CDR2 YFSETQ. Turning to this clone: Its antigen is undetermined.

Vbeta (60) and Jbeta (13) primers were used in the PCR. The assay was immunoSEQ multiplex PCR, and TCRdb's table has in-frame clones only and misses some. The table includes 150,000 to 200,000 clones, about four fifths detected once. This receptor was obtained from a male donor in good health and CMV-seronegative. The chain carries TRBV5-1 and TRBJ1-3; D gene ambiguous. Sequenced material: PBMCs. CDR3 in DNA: TGCGCCAGCAGCCAAACATCTGGAAACACCATATATTTT. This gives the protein CASSQTSGNTIYF.